This T cell receptor beta chain was documented in a study of shared clonotypes between healthy human individuals. Germline V gene sequence: CDR1 MNHEY, CDR2 SMNVEV (reference sequence). The CDR3 contains 15 residues. The trim removed 4 bases at V and 2 bases at J, leaving 4 bases unmatched. Here immunoSEQ multiplex PCR was the method, and the copy in TCRdb shows in-frame clones only, minus some. The data show about 2.1 million clones, 85% to 95% seen once. Cells designated naive CD8 were CD45RO-negative and were positively selected for CCR7, with terminally differentiated effector memory CD45RA+ cells excluded.

The chain couples TRBV27 to TRBJ2-3; 9 bases align to TRBD1. Sequenced: naive CD8+ T cells from PBMCs. This receptor was taken from a man aged 18 to 29 in good health. Some clones in this sample may be carry-over from other donors' samples. The CDR3: CASSSGQGITDTQYF. As DNA, the CDR3 is TGTGCCAGCAGTTCCGGACAGGGGATCACAGATACGCAGTATTTT.